These T cell receptor beta chains were read from a single sample in a study of post-analysis software for immune sequencing data. MiXCR, run by TCRdb on the PCR reads, gives a single entry per CDR3 protein. The data show some 700,000 distinct CDR3 sequences, 59% seen once. Material for sequencing was blood. These receptors were obtained from a girl aged 2-10 years with multiple sclerosis. Both conserved end residues are part of each CDR3. A D gene is named only where the DNA matches it firmly. Not all rows give a size; the values are once, few, many and, for expanded clones, a class.

D	J	size	V	DNA	CDR3
TRBD2	TRBJ2-1	-	TRBV7-3	TGTGCCAGCAGCTTATTTGGGCGGGAGGGCAGAGGAGAGCAGTTCTTC	CASSLFGREGRGEQFF
TRBD1	TRBJ2-2	-	TRBV4-3	TGCGCCAGCAGCCAAGATCTTCAAAGGACAGGGGACACCGGGGAGCTGTTTTTT	CASSQDLQRTGDTGELFF
-	TRBJ1-1	-	TRBV4-1	TGCGCCAGCAGCCAAGATCTGGCCATGAACACTGAAGCTTTCTTT	CASSQDLAMNTEAFF
TRBD1	TRBJ2-7	-	TRBV29-1	TGCAGCGCCAGCCGGGACAGGAACTACGAGCAGTACTTC	CSASRDRNYEQYF
-	TRBJ2-6	-	TRBV6-6	TGTGCCAGCGTAGCAGCCTCTGGGGCCAACGTCCTGACTTTC	CASVAASGANVLTF
-	TRBJ1-1	few	TRBV5-1	TGCGCCAGCAGCGCCCGGGGGGGAAAGAACACTGAAGCTTTCTTT	CASSARGGKNTEAFF
-	TRBJ2-1	-	TRBV12-5	TGTGCTAGTGGTCCATCTAACACGGGTGAGCAGTTCTTC	CASGPSNTGEQFF
-	TRBJ2-3	few	TRBV19	TGTGCCAGTAGTATAGCTGTAACAGATACGCAGTATTTT	CASSIAVTDTQYF
TRBD2	TRBJ2-7	-	TRBV4-1	TGCGCCAGCAGCCAAGTCCTAGCGGGAGTAGGGGGGTCCGGCGAGCAGTACTTC	CASSQVLAGVGGSGEQYF
-	TRBJ2-7	-	TRBV7-9	TGTGCCAGCAGTTACCGGACAGTGGGTACCTACGAGCAGTACTTC	CASSYRTVGTYEQYF
TRBD1	TRBJ2-1	-	TRBV18	TGTGCCAGCTCGCCGGGACAGGGGACGACCTACAATGAGCAGTTCTTC	CASSPGQGTTYNEQFF
-	TRBJ1-2	-	TRBV12-3/TRBV12-4	TGTGCCAGCAGTTTAGCCCTAGACTCACAAGGCTACACCTTC	CASSLALDSQGYTF
-	TRBJ2-2	-	TRBV5-5	TGTGCCAGCAGCTTGTTTGGGGAAGGGGTATCCGGGGAGCTGTTTTTT	CASSLFGEGVSGELFF
-	TRBJ2-1	few	TRBV3-1	TGTGCCAGCAGCCATTACAATGAGCAGTTCTTC	CASSHYNEQFF
-	TRBJ2-5	-	TRBV5-1	TGCGCCAGCAGCTTGGATCCAGGTTGGGCGGAGACCCAGTACTTC	CASSLDPGWAETQYF
TRBD2	TRBJ2-5	few	TRBV6-5	TGTGCCAGCAGTTACGGGGAGGGAGAGACCCAGTACTTC	CASSYGEGETQYF
-	TRBJ1-1	-	TRBV6-5	TGTGCCAGCAGTTATAACCAGAACACTGAAGCTTTCTTT	CASSYNQNTEAFF
TRBD1	TRBJ1-2	once	TRBV12-3/TRBV12-4	TGTGCCAGCAGGGTGACAGGGGAAGCCTATGGCTACACCTTC	CASRVTGEAYGYTF
TRBD1	TRBJ2-7	few	TRBV5-1	TGCGCCAGCAGCGCGGACAGGGGGAGCTACGAGCAGTACTTC	CASSADRGSYEQYF
-	TRBJ2-7	-	TRBV6-1	TGTGCCAGCAGTGAAGATCAAGGGGGCTCCTACGAGCAGTACTTC	CASSEDQGGSYEQYF
TRBD2	TRBJ2-7	few	TRBV5-1	TGCGCCAGCAGCTTGACTAGCGGGAGGGCCAACGAGCAGTACTTC	CASSLTSGRANEQYF
-	TRBJ2-1	few	TRBV2	TGTGCCAGCAGTGAAGACAACTTTAGCAATGAGCAGTTCTTC	CASSEDNFSNEQFF
TRBD1	TRBJ2-7	few	TRBV11-2	TGTGCCAGCAGCTGGACAGGGTACGGGGCCCAGTACTTC	CASSWTGYGAQYF
TRBD2	TRBJ2-1	-	TRBV20-1	TGCAGTGCTAGAGATCTTAGCCCCGGGACTAGCAGCTACAATGAGCAGTTCTTC	CSARDLSPGTSSYNEQFF
-	TRBJ2-7	once	TRBV19	TGTGCCAGTAGTATCGGCCGGGACTCGAACTACGAGCAGTACTTC	CASSIGRDSNYEQYF
-	TRBJ2-3	few	TRBV7-9	TGTGCCGTAACTATGGGGACGCAGTATTTT	CAVTMGTQYF
-	TRBJ2-1	-	TRBV5-1	TGCGCCAGCAGCTTGGTGTTAGCGTCCGGGAATGAGCAGTTCTTC	CASSLVLASGNEQFF
TRBD2	TRBJ2-7	-	TRBV2	TGTGCCAGCAGTGTCGGACTAGCGGGAGTTGACGAGCAGTACTTC	CASSVGLAGVDEQYF
TRBD1	TRBJ2-3	few	TRBV12-3/TRBV12-4	TGTGCCAGCACCCTTGGACAGGACCCGGATACGCAGTATTTT	CASTLGQDPDTQYF
TRBD1	TRBJ2-7	-	TRBV5-1	TGCGCCAGCAGCTTGATCGGACAGGGGGGAAGCTCCTACGAGCAGTACTTC	CASSLIGQGGSSYEQYF
-	TRBJ1-5	-	TRBV7-2	TGTGCCAGCAGCTGGACGGTTAATCAGCCCCAGCATTTT	CASSWTVNQPQHF
-	TRBJ2-1	few	TRBV20-1	TGCAGTGCTACTCTCTCCAGGGGATTCGAGCAGTTCTTC	CSATLSRGFEQFF
-	TRBJ1-2	once	TRBV29-1	TGCAGCGTTGGTACAGTTTCGGCTAACTATGGCTACACCTTC	CSVGTVSANYGYTF
-	TRBJ2-1	-	TRBV12-3/TRBV12-4	TGTGCCAGCAGTTTCATCCACGGTCAGCAGTTCTTC	CASSFIHGQQFF
-	TRBJ2-7	once	TRBV6-1	TGTGCCAGCGAGCGCCATGGGGGTGAGCAGTACTTC	CASERHGGEQYF
TRBD2	TRBJ2-1	-	TRBV19	TGTGCCAGTAGTATACACAAAGGGGTAGCGGGGGGGCCGAGTAATGAGCAGTTCTTC	CASSIHKGVAGGPSNEQFF
-	TRBJ2-4	-	TRBV20-1	TGCAGTTACTCTATGGAAAACATTCAGTACTTC	CSYSMENIQYF
TRBD2	TRBJ2-3	-	TRBV20-1	TGCAGTGCTAGAGATCCGAGCGGGGACCTAGATACGCAGTATTTT	CSARDPSGDLDTQYF
TRBD2	TRBJ2-1	-	TRBV4-2	TGTGCCAGCAGTCCTGGGCGGGGGGGCCGAGGCGAGCAGTTCTTC	CASSPGRGGRGEQFF
-	TRBJ2-5	-	TRBV12-3/TRBV12-4	TGTGCCAGCAGTTTTTGGCTTTTAGAGACCCAGTACTTC	CASSFWLLETQYF
-	TRBJ2-3	-	TRBV7-3	TGTGCCAGCAGCAGACAGGAAGATAGCACAGATACGCAGTATTTT	CASSRQEDSTDTQYF
TRBD2	TRBJ2-7	many	TRBV5-1	TGCGCCAGCAGCTTAGGGGCGGGAGGTTCCTACGAGCAGTACTTC	CASSLGAGGSYEQYF
-	TRBJ2-1	-	TRBV4-1	TGCGCCAGCAGCCAATCCAGCGGACACAATGAGCAGTTCTTC	CASSQSSGHNEQFF
-	TRBJ2-7	-	TRBV7-9	TGTGCCAGCAGCTTATTACGGGGGCCTTCCTACGAGCAGTACTTC	CASSLLRGPSYEQYF
TRBD2	TRBJ2-1	many	TRBV6-4	TGTGCCAGCAGTGACCTAGCGGGGGGAGACAATGAGCAGTTCTTC	CASSDLAGGDNEQFF
-	TRBJ1-2	-	TRBV6-1	TGTGCCAGCAGTGGTGGGGTTAACTATGGCTACACCTTC	CASSGGVNYGYTF
TRBD1	TRBJ2-1	-	TRBV24-1	TGTGCCACCAGTGAAGGACAGGCGGACTACAATGAGCAGTTCTTC	CATSEGQADYNEQFF
TRBD1	TRBJ2-2	-	TRBV10-3	TGTGCCATCCTTGCGCATGAGACAGGGCAGAACACCGGGGAGCTGTTTTTT	CAILAHETGQNTGELFF
-	TRBJ2-1	-	TRBV20-1	TGCAGTGGTTGGGTAGCGGCGTACAATGAGCAGTTCTTC	CSGWVAAYNEQFF
-	TRBJ2-2	-	TRBV6-6	TGTGCCAGCAACTCGCAGGCTACCGGGGAGCTGTTTTTT	CASNSQATGELFF
TRBD2	TRBJ2-1	once	TRBV20-1	TGCAGTGCTAGACCTAGCGGAATCTCCTACAACGAGCAGTTCTTC	CSARPSGISYNEQFF
-	TRBJ1-2	-	TRBV20-1	TGCAGTGCTAGAGAGGGTCGGGGATATGGCTACACCTTC	CSAREGRGYGYTF
-	TRBJ2-7	-	TRBV19	TGTGCCAGTAGCCCCCAGGCCTCGGCCTACGAGCAGTACTTC	CASSPQASAYEQYF
-	TRBJ2-5	-	TRBV12-3/TRBV12-4	TGTGCCAGCAGTTTCCCTACCCCTGGAGAGCAGTACTTC	CASSFPTPGEQYF
-	TRBJ2-3	-	TRBV11-2	TGTGCCAGCGGCTTAGACCGGGTGAAGACAGATACGCAGTATTTT	CASGLDRVKTDTQYF
-	TRBJ2-7	-	TRBV13	TGTGCCAGCAGCTTTCCAGGGACCGAGGGGGAGCAGTACTTC	CASSFPGTEGEQYF